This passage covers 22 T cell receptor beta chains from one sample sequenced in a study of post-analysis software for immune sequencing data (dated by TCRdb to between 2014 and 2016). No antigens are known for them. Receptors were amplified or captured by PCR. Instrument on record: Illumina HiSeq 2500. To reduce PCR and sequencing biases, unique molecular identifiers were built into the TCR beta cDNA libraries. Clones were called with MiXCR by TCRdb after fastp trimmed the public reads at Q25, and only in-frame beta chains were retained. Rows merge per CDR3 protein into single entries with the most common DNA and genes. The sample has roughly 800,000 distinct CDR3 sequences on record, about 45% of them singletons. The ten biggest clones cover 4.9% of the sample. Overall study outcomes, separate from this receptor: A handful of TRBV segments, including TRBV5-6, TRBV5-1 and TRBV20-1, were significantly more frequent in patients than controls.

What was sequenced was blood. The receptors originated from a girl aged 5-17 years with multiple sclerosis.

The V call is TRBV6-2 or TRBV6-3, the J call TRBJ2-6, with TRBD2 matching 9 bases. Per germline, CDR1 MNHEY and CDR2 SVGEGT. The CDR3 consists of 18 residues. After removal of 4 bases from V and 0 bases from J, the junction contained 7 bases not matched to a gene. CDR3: CASSSIAGVSSGANVLTF. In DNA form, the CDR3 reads TGTGCCAGCAGTTCGATAGCGGGAGTGAGCTCTGGGGCCAACGTCCTGACTTTC.

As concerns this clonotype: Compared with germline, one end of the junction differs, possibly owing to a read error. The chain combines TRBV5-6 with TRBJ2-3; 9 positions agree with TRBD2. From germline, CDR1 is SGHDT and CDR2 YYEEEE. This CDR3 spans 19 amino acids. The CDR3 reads CASSLTGAGGSTSTDTRYF. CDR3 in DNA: TGTGCCAGCAGCTTGACAGGTGCGGGAGGGTCGACAAGCACAGATACGCGGTATTTT.

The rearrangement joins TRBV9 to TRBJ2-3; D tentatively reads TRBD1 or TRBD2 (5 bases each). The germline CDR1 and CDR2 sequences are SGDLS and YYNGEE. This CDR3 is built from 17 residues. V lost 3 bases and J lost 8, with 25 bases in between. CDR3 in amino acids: CASSALHGTPGGGTQYF. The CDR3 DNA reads TGTGCCAGCAGCGCCCTTCACGGGACCCCAGGTGGAGGTACGCAGTATTTT.

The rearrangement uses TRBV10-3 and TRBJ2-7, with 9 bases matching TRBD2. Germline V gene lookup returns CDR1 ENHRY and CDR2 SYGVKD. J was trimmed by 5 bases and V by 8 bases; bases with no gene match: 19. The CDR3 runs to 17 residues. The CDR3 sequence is CAISGGLAGSLADEQYF. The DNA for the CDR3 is TGTGCCATCTCCGGGGGGCTAGCGGGATCCCTTGCGGACGAGCAGTACTTC.

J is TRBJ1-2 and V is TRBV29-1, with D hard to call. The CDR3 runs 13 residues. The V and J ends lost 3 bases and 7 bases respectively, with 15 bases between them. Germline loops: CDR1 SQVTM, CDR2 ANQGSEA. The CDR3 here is CSVEESGAFGYTF. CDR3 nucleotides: TGCAGCGTTGAGGAGTCAGGAGCTTTTGGCTACACCTTC.

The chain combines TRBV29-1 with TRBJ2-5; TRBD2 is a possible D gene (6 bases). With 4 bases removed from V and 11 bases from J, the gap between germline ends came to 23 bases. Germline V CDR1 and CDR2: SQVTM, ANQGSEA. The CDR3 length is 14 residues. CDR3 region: CSVGQGVGGKEQYF. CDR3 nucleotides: TGCAGCGTTGGCCAGGGAGTGGGCGGGAAAGAGCAGTACTTC.

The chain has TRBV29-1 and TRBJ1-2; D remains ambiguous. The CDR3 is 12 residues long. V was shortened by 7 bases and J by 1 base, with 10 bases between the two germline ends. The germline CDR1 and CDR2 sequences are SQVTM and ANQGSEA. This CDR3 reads CSDLDDNYGYTF. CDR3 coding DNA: TGCAGCGACTTGGACGATAACTATGGCTACACCTTC.

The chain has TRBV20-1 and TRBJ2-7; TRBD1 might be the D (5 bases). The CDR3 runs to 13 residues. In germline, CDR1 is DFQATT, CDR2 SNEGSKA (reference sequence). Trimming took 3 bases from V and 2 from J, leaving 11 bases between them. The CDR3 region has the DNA TGCAGTGCTAGCAGGGCGGCCCCCTACGAGCAGTACTTC. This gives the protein CSASRAAPYEQYF.

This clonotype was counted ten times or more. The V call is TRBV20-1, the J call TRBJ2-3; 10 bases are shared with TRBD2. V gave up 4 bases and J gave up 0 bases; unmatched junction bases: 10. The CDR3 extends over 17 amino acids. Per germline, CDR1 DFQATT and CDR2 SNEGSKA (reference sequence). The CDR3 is CSAKELAGVRSTDTQYF. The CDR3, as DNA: TGCAGTGCTAAGGAGCTAGCGGGAGTAAGGAGCACAGATACGCAGTATTTT.

The CDR3 reads CASISRLNPGQGAQPQHF. The CDR3 region has the DNA TGTGCCAGCATAAGTAGACTCAACCCGGGACAGGGGGCTCAGCCCCAGCATTTT. This chain connects TRBV6-2 or TRBV6-3 to TRBJ1-5; TRBD1 matches 12 bases. The length of the CDR3 is 18 residues. Germline assignment: CDR1 MNHEY and CDR2 SVGEGT. Germline trimming cut 7 bases from V and 6 bases from J; bases unmatched to any gene: 16.

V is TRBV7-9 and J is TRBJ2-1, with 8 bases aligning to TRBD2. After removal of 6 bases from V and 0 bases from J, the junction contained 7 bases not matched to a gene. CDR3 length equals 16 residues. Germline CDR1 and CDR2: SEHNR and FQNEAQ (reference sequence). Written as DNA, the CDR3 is TGTGCCAGCAGTCCGACTAGCGATAGCTCCTACAATGAGCAGTTCTTC. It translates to CASSPTSDSSYNEQFF. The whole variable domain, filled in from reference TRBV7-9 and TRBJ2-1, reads DTGVSQNPRHKITKRGQNVTFRCDPISEHNRLYWYRQTLGQGPEFLTYFQNEAQLEKSRLLSDRFSAERPKGSFSTLEIQRTEQGDSAMYLCASSPTSDSSYNEQFFGPGTRLTVL.

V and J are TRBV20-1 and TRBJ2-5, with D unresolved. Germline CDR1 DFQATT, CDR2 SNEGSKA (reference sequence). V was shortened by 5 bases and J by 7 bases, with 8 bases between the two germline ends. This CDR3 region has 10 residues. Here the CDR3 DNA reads TGCAGTGCTGCCCACGGGACCCAGTACTTC. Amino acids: CSAAHGTQYF.

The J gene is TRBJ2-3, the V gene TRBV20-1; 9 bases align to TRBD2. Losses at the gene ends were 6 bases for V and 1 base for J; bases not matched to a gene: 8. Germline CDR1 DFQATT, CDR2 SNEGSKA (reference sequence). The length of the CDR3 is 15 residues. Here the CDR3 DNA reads TGCAGTGCGACCCCGACTAGCGGACGCACAGATACGCAGTATTTT. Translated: CSATPTSGRTDTQYF.

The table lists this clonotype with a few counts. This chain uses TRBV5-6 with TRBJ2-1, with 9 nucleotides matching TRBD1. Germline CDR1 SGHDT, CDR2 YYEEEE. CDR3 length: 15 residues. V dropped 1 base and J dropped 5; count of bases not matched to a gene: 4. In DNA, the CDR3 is TGTGCCAGCAGCTTGTGGGACAGGGACCACAATGAGCAGTTCTTC. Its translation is CASSLWDRDHNEQFF.

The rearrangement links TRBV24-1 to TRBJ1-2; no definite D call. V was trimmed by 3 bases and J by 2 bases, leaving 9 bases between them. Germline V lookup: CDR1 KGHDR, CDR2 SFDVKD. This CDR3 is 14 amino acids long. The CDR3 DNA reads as TGTGCCACCAGTGATGTGACCGGGAACTATGGCTACACCTTC. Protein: CATSDVTGNYGYTF.

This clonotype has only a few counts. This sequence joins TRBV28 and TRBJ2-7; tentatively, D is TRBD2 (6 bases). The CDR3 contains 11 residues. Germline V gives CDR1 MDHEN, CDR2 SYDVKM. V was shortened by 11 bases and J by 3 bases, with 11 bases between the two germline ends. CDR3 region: CASTGGYEQYF. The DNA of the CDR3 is TGTGCCTCCACCGGGGGCTACGAGCAGTACTTC.

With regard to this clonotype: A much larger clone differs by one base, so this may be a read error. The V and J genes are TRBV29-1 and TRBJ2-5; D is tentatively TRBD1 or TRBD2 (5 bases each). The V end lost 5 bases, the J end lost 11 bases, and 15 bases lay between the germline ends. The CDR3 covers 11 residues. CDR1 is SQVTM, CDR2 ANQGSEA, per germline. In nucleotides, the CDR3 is TGCAGCGTTACCAGGGAATGGGGGCAGTACTTC. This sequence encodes CSVTREWGQYF.

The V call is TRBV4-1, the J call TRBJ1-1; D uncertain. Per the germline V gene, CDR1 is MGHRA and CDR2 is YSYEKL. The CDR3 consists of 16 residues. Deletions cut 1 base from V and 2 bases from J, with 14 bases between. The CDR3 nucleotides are TGCGCCAGCAGCCAAGCCCCAGAGCCTATTAACACTGAAGCTTTCTTT. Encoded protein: CASSQAPEPINTEAFF.

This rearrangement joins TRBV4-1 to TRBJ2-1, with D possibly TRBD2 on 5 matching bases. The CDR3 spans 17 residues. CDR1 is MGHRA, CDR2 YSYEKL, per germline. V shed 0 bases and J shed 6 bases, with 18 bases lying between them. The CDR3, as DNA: TGCGCCAGCAGCCAAGAGAGGTCCGCGTACGAGGGCAATGAGCAGTTCTTC. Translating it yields CASSQERSAYEGNEQFF.

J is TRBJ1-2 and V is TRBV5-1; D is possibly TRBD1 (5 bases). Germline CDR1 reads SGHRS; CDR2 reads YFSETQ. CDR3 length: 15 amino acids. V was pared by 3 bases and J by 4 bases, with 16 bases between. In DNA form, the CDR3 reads TGCGCCAGCAGCTCGGACACGTTTGATTTCTATGGCTACACCTTC. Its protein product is CASSSDTFDFYGYTF.

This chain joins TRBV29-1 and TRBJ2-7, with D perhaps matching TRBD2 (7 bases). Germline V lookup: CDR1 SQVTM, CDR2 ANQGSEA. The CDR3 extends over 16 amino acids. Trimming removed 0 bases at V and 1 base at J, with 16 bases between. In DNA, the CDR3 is TGCAGCGTTGAAGAGCCGCAGGGAGGGGGGTCCTACGAGCAGTACTTC. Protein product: CSVEEPQGGGSYEQYF.

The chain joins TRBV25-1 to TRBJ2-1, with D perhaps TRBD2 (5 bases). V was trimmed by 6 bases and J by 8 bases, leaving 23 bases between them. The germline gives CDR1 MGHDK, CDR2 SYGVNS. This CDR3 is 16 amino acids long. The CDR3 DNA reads TGTGCCAGCAGGAAACCCGGGCCCACTAGGAGCGATGAGCAGTTCTTC. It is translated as CASRKPGPTRSDEQFF. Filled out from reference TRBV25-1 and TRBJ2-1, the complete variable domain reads EADIYQTPRYLVIGTGKKITLECSQTMGHDKMYWYQQDPGMELHLIHYSYGVNSTEKGDLSSESTVSRIRTEHFPLTLESARPSHTSQYLCASRKPGPTRSDEQFFGPGTRLTVL.